This T cell receptor (beta chain) came from a study of metastatic and nonmetastatic thyroid tumors. For the study at large: Peripheral blood and tumor or nodule samples from malignant and benign thyroid patients were compared. Overall study findings and caveats: Compared with benign nodules, malignant thyroid tumors were reported to have significantly higher TCR beta diversity in both blood and tumor.

The entire patient cohort was treatment-naive prior to thyroid surgery. Comments on this clone: Its antigen is currently unknown.

In the authors' methods: CDR3 differences across clinicopathological groups were used to build a distant-metastasis classifier for papillary thyroid cancer. Via MiXCR, TCRdb re-called the PCR reads. Here the V and J calls rest on TCRdb's processing, not on the authors' analysis. The sample includes around 30,000 clones, 18% of them seen just once. V shed 10 bases, J shed 2 bases, and the junction held 12 bases outside the gene matches. Germline V gene data show CDR1 as MNHEY and CDR2 as SVGEGT. The CDR3 loop spans 17 amino acids. The chain combines TRBV6-2 or TRBV6-3 with TRBJ2-2, with TRBD2 matching over 11 bases. The sequencing sample was made of blood. The sequence was obtained from a female donor with papillary thyroid cancer or a benign thyroid nodule (not recorded which). Some clones in this sample may be carry-over from other donors' samples. The CDR3 nucleotides read TGTGCCATTAGTTCCCCGACTAGCGGGGTTAACACCGGGGAGCTGTTTTTT. This encodes CAISSPTSGVNTGELFF.